These 13 T cell receptor beta chains originate from one sample sequenced in a study of T cells in Graves' hyperthyroidism and ophthalmopathy. Amplification of TCR beta CDR3 regions was performed using RNA transcripts as template. HTBI primers were employed in a first-round RT-PCR of the TCR CDR3. Via MiXCR, TCRdb re-called the multiplex PCR reads, giving one row per CDR3 protein. The sample has around 420,000 distinct CDR3 sequences; 15% to 17% are singletons. Sequencing was performed on blood. The receptors derive from a young woman with Graves' hyperthyroidism.

V and J are TRBV7-2 and TRBJ1-6; perhaps TRBD1 as D (5 bases). Germline CDR1 is SGHTA and CDR2 is FQGNSA. The CDR3 has 15 amino acids. With 4 bases removed from V and 5 bases from J, the gap between germline ends came to 12 bases. In DNA, the CDR3 is TGTGCCAGCAGCTCCGGGACCGTAAATAATTCACCCCTCCACTTT. Its protein is CASSSGTVNNSPLHF.

This clonotype turned up a few times. The V call is TRBV28, the J call TRBJ2-5, with TRBD1 matching 9 bases. Germline CDR1 and CDR2: MDHEN and SYDVKM. J lost 5 bases, V lost 6 bases, and 7 bases had no gene match. The CDR3 spans 14 residues. The CDR3 nucleotides read TGTGCCAGCAGCCGGGGACAGGGTCGCGAGACCCAGTACTTC. It specifies CASSRGQGRETQYF.

V usage is TRBV7-3 and J usage is TRBJ1-6; D gene uncertain. This CDR3 has 13 amino acids. Germline loops: CDR1 SGHTA, CDR2 FQGTGA. V gave up 5 bases and J gave up 1 base, with 3 bases separating them. CDR3 bases: TGTGCCAGCAGCCGGTCCTATAATTCACCCCTCCACTTT. Translation gives CASSRSYNSPLHF.

The sample holds many counts of this clonotype. The chain joins TRBV11-3 to TRBJ2-3; D uncertain. Trimming stripped 1 base from V and 4 bases from J, with 3 bases between. CDR1 and CDR2 from the germline V gene are SGHNT and YENEEA. This CDR3 spans 12 amino acids. The CDR3 region is CASSLGPDTQYF. Here the CDR3 DNA reads TGTGCCAGCAGCTTAGGCCCAGATACGCAGTATTTT. Variable domain in full (rest from reference TRBV11-3 and TRBJ2-3): EAGVVQSPRYKIIEKKQPVAFWCNPISGHNTLYWYLQNLGQGPELLIRYENEEAVDDSQLPKDRFSAERLKGVDSTLKIQPAELGDSAVYLCASSLGPDTQYFGPGTRLTVL.

This clonotype was counted only a few times. The V call is TRBV7-3, the J call TRBJ2-1; 14 bases fit TRBD2. CDR3 length: 16 residues. V shed 4 bases, J shed 8 bases, and the junction held 7 bases outside the gene matches. The germline V gene has CDR1 SGHTA and CDR2 FQGTGA. The CDR3 region has the DNA TGTGCCAGCAGCTCGGGGACTAGCGGGAGAATGGATGAGCAGTTCTTC. Translation gives CASSSGTSGRMDEQFF. Variable domain in full (rest from reference TRBV7-3 and TRBJ2-1): GAGVSQTPSNKVTEKGKYVELRCDPISGHTALYWYRQSLGQGPEFLIYFQGTGAADDSGLPNDRFFAVRPEGSVSTLKIQRTERGDSAVYLCASSSGTSGRMDEQFFGPGTRLTVL.

The chain is built from TRBV30 and TRBJ1-1; D is possibly TRBD1 (5 bases). CDR1 and CDR2 (germline): GTSNPN, SVGIG (reference sequence). The CDR3 consists of 10 residues. CDR3 protein: CAGPNTEAFF. In nucleotides, the CDR3 is TGTGCGGGACCCAACACTGAAGCTTTCTTT.

The V and J genes are TRBV12-3 or TRBV12-4 and TRBJ1-4, with 10 bases aligning to TRBD1. After removal of 5 bases from V and 2 bases from J, the junction contained 11 bases not matched to a gene. The CDR3 loop spans 18 amino acids. Here the CDR3 reads CASSPPGQGILTNEKLFF. The CDR3 DNA reads as TGTGCCAGCAGTCCCCCGGGACAGGGGATTTTGACTAATGAAAAACTGTTTTTT.

There are many counts of this clonotype. The rearrangement joins TRBV18 to TRBJ2-1, with 11 bases aligning to TRBD2. V was pared by 4 bases and J by 5 bases, with 7 bases of the junction left unmatched. CDR3 length equals 16 residues. The germline V gene has CDR1 KGHSH and CDR2 LQKENI. CDR3 in DNA: TGTGCCAGCTCACTATACCTAGCGGGGGGAAACAATGAGCAGTTCTTC. Translating gives CASSLYLAGGNNEQFF.

The chain links TRBV19 to TRBJ2-7; weak D call: TRBD2 (6 bases). CDR1 and CDR2 from the germline V gene are LNHDA and SQIVND (reference sequence). V lost 3 bases to trimming and J lost 7 bases, with 16 bases between them. The CDR3 runs 14 residues. The CDR3 region has the DNA TGTGCCAGTAGTATGGCTAGCGCCTCGGGTGAGCAGTACTTC. This gives the protein CASSMASASGEQYF.

This chain uses TRBV6-1 with TRBJ2-1; 8 bases fit TRBD2. Germline V CDR1 and CDR2: MNHNS, SASEGT. The trim removed 5 bases at V and 5 bases at J, leaving 17 bases unmatched. The CDR3 length is 18 residues. CDR3 sequence reads: CASSYYGFGAGGNNEQFF. The DNA of the CDR3 is TGTGCCAGCAGTTATTATGGCTTCGGTGCGGGGGGAAACAATGAGCAGTTCTTC.

There are many counts of this clonotype. The chain carries TRBV27 and TRBJ2-5; tentative D call: TRBD2 (5 bases). Between the trimmed V and J ends, which lost 8 bases and 5 bases, there was a span of 18 bases. Germline V lookup: CDR1 MNHEY, CDR2 SMNVEV (reference sequence). The CDR3 runs 14 residues. The CDR3 DNA reads TGTGCCAGCGCGAGGAGTGAGGGTATGGAGACCCAGTACTTC. Protein sequence: CASARSEGMETQYF.

This clonotype was detected ten times or more. The chain recombines TRBV19 with TRBJ1-5; TRBD1 aligns across 7 bases. The CDR3 loop spans 21 amino acids. Germline assignment: CDR1 LNHDA and CDR2 SQIVND (reference sequence). J was trimmed by 0 bases and V by 4 bases; bases with no gene match: 21. The CDR3 sequence is CASSTQVGGLTGPGSNQPQHF. DNA for the CDR3: TGTGCCAGTAGTACCCAGGTCGGGGGCCTGACAGGGCCCGGTAGCAATCAGCCCCAGCATTTT.

This clonotype was observed at least ten times. J is TRBJ2-1 and V is TRBV6-1; 13 positions match TRBD2. The CDR3 sequence is 15 residues long. CDR1 is MNHNS, CDR2 SASEGT, per germline. Germline trimming cut 4 bases from V and 3 bases from J; bases unmatched to any gene: 0. The CDR3 reads CASSGLAGGYNEQFF. The CDR3 DNA reads TGTGCCAGCAGTGGACTAGCGGGGGGCTACAATGAGCAGTTCTTC.